This is a list of T cell receptor beta chains from one sample in a study of blood T cell repertoires in COVID-19. Sequencing used immunoSEQ multiplex PCR; TCRdb keeps in-frame clones, though not all of them. The sample yields roughly 200,000 clones, approximately 83% seen once. Sequenced sample: peripheral blood. Receptors originate from a human donor with active or convalescent COVID-19. The donor label of this sample is uncertain. The CDR3 runs from the conserved cysteine through the conserved F or W. Each record gives: D gene, clone size, V gene, J gene, CDR3 protein, CDR3 DNA. D genes are given only for firm matches. Clone size is shown for a subset of rows, as once, few, many or a class of expanded clone.

TRBD2	many	TRBV6-5	TRBJ2-3	CASTLGTSRTDTQYF	TGTGCCAGCACCCTCGGGACTAGCCGCACAGATACGCAGTATTTT
TRBD2	NA	TRBV4-3	TRBJ2-3	CASSLRGGSTDTQYF	TGCGCCAGCAGCCTGCGGGGGGGAAGCACAGATACGCAGTATTTT
NA	NA	TRBV4-1	TRBJ2-7	CASSLQGSDYEQYF	TGCGCCAGCAGCCTACAGGGTTCTGACTACGAGCAGTACTTC
TRBD1	NA	TRBV6-5	TRBJ1-1	CASSQWDRMNTEAFF	TGTGCCAGCAGTCAGTGGGACAGAATGAACACTGAAGCTTTCTTT
TRBD2	NA	TRBV28	TRBJ2-1	CASSLPTSGGGEQFF	TGTGCCAGCAGTTTGCCGACTAGCGGGGGCGGCGAGCAGTTCTTC
TRBD2	NA	TRBV5-1	TRBJ2-1	CASSLSSGMYNEQFF	TGCGCCAGCAGCTTATCTAGCGGGATGTACAATGAGCAGTTCTTC
NA	NA	TRBV2	TRBJ2-7	CASSLGQFYEQYF	TGTGCCAGCAGTCTCGGACAGTTCTACGAGCAGTACTTC
TRBD1	NA	TRBV2	TRBJ1-5	CASSSGQGGVGGNQPQHF	TGTGCCAGCAGCTCGGGACAGGGAGGTGTAGGGGGCAATCAGCCCCAGCATTTT
TRBD2	NA	TRBV3-1/TRBV3-2	TRBJ2-7	CASSQGTSGYEQYF	TGTGCCAGCAGCCAAGGGACTAGCGGGTACGAGCAGTACTTC
TRBD1	NA	TRBV27	TRBJ2-5	CASSLSWVNDRDPQTLGPETQYF	TGTGCCAGCAGTTTATCATGGGTGAATGACAGGGATCCACAAACCCTAGGGCCAGAGACCCAGTACTTC
NA	NA	TRBV10-1	TRBJ2-7	CASSEGPSDEQYF	TGCGCCAGCAGTGAAGGCCCGAGCGACGAGCAGTACTTC
TRBD1	NA	TRBV2	TRBJ2-7	CASSGTGGLYEQYF	TGTGCCAGCAGCGGGACAGGGGGCCTATACGAGCAGTACTTC